In its sample, the clone carrying this TCR beta chain was seen many times. Its antigen is not known. J gave up 3 bases and V 4 bases, and 5 bases lay outside the gene matches. Germline CDR1 is SGHRS and CDR2 is YFSETQ. CDR3 length: 14 amino acids. Unique molecular identifiers were incorporated into the prepared TCRbeta library. A single record per CDR3 protein comes from TCRdb applying MiXCR to the PCR reads. The sample lists around 300,000 distinct CDR3 sequences, almost 8% occurring once. This specimen belongs to a study of T-cell reconstitution after alpha-beta-depleted transplantation in children. Whole-study findings and limits: Elevated TCRbeta diversity at day 60 was traced, in some patients, to surviving recipient T cells and thymic progenitors. The authors attributed T-cell counts and diversity one year after transplant mostly to newly produced T cells. About two months after transplant, alpha-beta T cells reportedly came from several hundred expanded graft clones.

The clonotype originates from a female patient under 10 years old who had a stem cell transplant for Fanconi anemia, so the T cells may come from the graft donor. V usage is TRBV5-1 and J usage is TRBJ1-2; 8 bases map to TRBD1. The specimen was peripheral blood, collected 360 days after TCRalphabeta/CD19-depleted stem cell transplant. The CDR3 DNA follows: TGCGCCAGCAGCCCCCAGACAGGGGACTATGGCTACACCTTC. It translates to CASSPQTGDYGYTF.